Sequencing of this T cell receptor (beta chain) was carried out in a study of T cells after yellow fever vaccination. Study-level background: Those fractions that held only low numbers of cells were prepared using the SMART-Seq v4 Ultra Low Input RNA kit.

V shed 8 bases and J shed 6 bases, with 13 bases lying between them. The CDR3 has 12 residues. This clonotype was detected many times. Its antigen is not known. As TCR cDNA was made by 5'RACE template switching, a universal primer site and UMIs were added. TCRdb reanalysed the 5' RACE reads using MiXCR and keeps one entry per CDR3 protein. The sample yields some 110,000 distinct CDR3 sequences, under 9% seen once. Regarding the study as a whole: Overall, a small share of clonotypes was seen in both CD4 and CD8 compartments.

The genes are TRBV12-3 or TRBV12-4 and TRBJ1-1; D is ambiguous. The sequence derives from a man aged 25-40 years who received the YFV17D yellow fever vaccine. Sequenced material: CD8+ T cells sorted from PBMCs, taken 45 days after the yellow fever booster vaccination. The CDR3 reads CASHGGRAEAFF. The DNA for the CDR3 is TGTGCCAGCCACGGAGGGCGCGCTGAAGCTTTCTTT.